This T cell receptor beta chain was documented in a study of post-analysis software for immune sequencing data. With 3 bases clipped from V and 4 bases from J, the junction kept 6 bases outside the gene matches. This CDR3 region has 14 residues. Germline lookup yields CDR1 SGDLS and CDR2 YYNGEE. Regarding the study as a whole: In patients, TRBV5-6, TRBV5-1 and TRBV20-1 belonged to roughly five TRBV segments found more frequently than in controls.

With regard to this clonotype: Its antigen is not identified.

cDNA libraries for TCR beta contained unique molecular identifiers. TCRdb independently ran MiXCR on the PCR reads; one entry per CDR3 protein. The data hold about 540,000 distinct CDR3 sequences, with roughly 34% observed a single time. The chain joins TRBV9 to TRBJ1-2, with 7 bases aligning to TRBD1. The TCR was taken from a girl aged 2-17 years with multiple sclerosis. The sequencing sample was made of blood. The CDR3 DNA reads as TGTGCCAGCAGCGCCCGGACAGGTTCCTATGGCTACACCTTC. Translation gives CASSARTGSYGYTF.